These 9 T cell receptor beta chains came from one sample sequenced in a study of cytomegalovirus exposure and HLA in healthy donors. Primers: 60 Vbeta forward and 13 Jbeta reverse. The protocol was immunoSEQ multiplex PCR, while the TCRdb copy is restricted to in-frame clones and leaves out a portion. The table shows 130,000 to 150,000 clones, with approximately 70% occurring only once. The sample taken for sequencing was PBMCs. All receptors derive from a woman aged 18-29 years in good health and CMV-seronegative.

The J gene is TRBJ1-2, the V gene TRBV4-2, with D unclear. The germline V gene has CDR1 LGHNA and CDR2 YNFKEQ. The CDR3 length is 15 residues. V lost 0 bases and J lost 0, with 8 bases in between. CDR3 sequence reads: CASSQELPTNYGYTF. In DNA, the CDR3 is TGTGCCAGCAGCCAAGAACTCCCGACTAACTATGGCTACACCTTC.

J is TRBJ2-1 and V is TRBV15, with 10 bases matching TRBD2. Trimming took 3 bases from V and 0 from J; bases not matched to a gene: 8. The germline V gene encodes CDR1 LNHNV and CDR2 YYDKDF (reference sequence). CDR3 size: 18 residues. For the CDR3, the DNA is TGTGCCACCAGCAGGGAGACCCTAGCGGGAGTCTCCTACAATGAGCAGTTCTTC. Protein product: CATSRETLAGVSYNEQFF.

CDR3 sequence: CASSLRDRGDEQYF. In DNA, the CDR3 is TGTGCCAGCAGCCTCCGGGACAGGGGGGACGAGCAGTACTTC. The genes are TRBV7-2 and TRBJ2-7; 11 nucleotides agree with TRBD1. This CDR3 is built from 14 residues. Germline values: CDR1 SGHTA, CDR2 FQGNSA. V lost 5 bases, J lost 5 bases, and 5 bases stayed unmatched.

CDR3 DNA: TGCGCCAGCAGCAAACAGGGGAATCAGCCCCAGCATTTT. Translation: CASSKQGNQPQHF. The chain has TRBV5-1 and TRBJ1-5; 7 bases line up with TRBD1. CDR1 and CDR2 (germline): SGHRS, YFSETQ. This CDR3 spans 13 amino acids. V was pared by 4 bases and J by 4 bases, with 2 bases of the junction left unmatched.

V gene TRBV7-2 combines with J gene TRBJ2-3; 8 bases align to TRBD2. The CDR3 has 17 amino acids. The trim removed 3 bases at V and 0 bases at J, leaving 8 bases unmatched. Germline loops: CDR1 SGHTA, CDR2 FQGNSA. The CDR3 is CASSFRTSSGSTDTQYF. In DNA form, the CDR3 reads TGTGCCAGCAGCTTTAGGACTAGCAGTGGTAGCACAGATACGCAGTATTTT.

This sequence joins TRBV7-8 and TRBJ2-7, with a possible D match to TRBD2 (5 bases). Trimming left V 0 bases short and J 2 bases short, with 5 bases between. The CDR3 has 13 amino acids. Germline CDR1 reads SGHVS; CDR2 reads FQNEAQ. The CDR3 here is CASSLAEAYEQYF. The CDR3 nucleotides read TGTGCCAGCAGCTTAGCGGAGGCCTACGAGCAGTACTTC.

The rearrangement links TRBV18 to TRBJ1-1; 10 bases fit TRBD1. Trimming cost V 5 bases and J 4 bases; bases outside gene matches: 7. Germline-derived CDR1 and CDR2 are KGHSH and LQKENI. This CDR3 has 15 amino acids. The DNA for the CDR3 is TGTGCCAGCTCAGGAAGACAGGGGGCGTCCACTGAAGCTTTCTTT. Protein sequence: CASSGRQGASTEAFF.

In this sample, this clone turned up once. CDR3 sequence (DNA): TGTGCCAGTAGTGAAGGCGGGAGGGACCTTTACAATGAGCAGTTCTTC. Translated, it gives CASSEGGRDLYNEQFF. The chain couples TRBV19 to TRBJ2-1; 9 positions match TRBD2. The CDR3 length is 16 residues. J was trimmed by 4 bases and V by 5 bases; bases with no gene match: 9. Germline CDR1 reads LNHDA; CDR2 reads SQIVND (reference sequence).

The chain joins TRBV7-8 to TRBJ1-3; TRBD1 might be the D (5 bases). The V end was cut by 0 bases, the J end by 4 bases, with 7 bases between. Looked up from germline, CDR1 is SGHVS and CDR2 is FQNEAQ. The CDR3 is 14 amino acids. In nucleotides, the CDR3 is TGTGCCAGCAGCTTAGCCGACAGAGGAAACACCATATATTTT. Protein sequence: CASSLADRGNTIYF.